This T cell receptor beta chain was observed in a study of T-cell memory formation after mild COVID-19. This clonotype was picked up a small number of times. The CDR3 spans 18 residues. CDR1 and CDR2 from the germline V gene are LNHNV and YYDKDF (reference sequence). The J segment lost 1 base and the V segment lost 0 bases, leaving 9 bases of the junction unmatched. From the 5' RACE reads, TCRdb called clonotypes with MiXCR, one entry per CDR3 protein. The sample contains about 84,000 distinct CDR3 sequences, approximately 15% of which appear only once. Sequenced material: PBMCs or a T cell subset sorted from them (not recorded which). This chain connects TRBV15 to TRBJ2-3; 8 bases line up with TRBD2. The TCR was taken from an adult woman who had mild COVID-19 (a few samples of this study predate the infection). Cell type and time point are not known. This CDR3 reads CATSRDLGTRIGTDTQYF. DNA of the CDR3: TGTGCCACCAGCAGAGATCTAGGGACTAGAATTGGCACAGATACGCAGTATTTT.